Listed here are 3 T cell receptor beta chains from one sample, sequenced in a study of T cells in Graves' hyperthyroidism and ophthalmopathy. RNA transcripts yielded amplified TCR beta CDR3 regions. A set of HTBI primers served as the primers for a first-round RT-PCR of the TCR CDR3. MiXCR was run by TCRdb on the multiplex PCR reads, yielding one entry per CDR3 protein. The table has around 400,000 distinct CDR3 sequences, less than 20% seen once. The material sequenced was blood. Source of these receptors: a young woman with Graves' hyperthyroidism that later progressed to Graves' ophthalmopathy.

In this sample, this clonotype turned up a few times. The chain is built from TRBV5-5 and TRBJ2-1; TRBD1 aligns across 9 bases. CDR3 length: 12 residues. Germline V gives CDR1 SGHKS, CDR2 YYEKEE (reference sequence). V lost 3 bases to trimming and J lost 15 bases; unmatched junction nucleotides: 7. The CDR3 nucleotides read TGTGCCAGCAGCTCGGATCCGGGACAGGGGTTCTTC. It specifies CASSSDPGQGFF.

This clonotype was detected a few times. The chain combines TRBV20-1 with TRBJ1-2; D ambiguous. Deletions cut 6 bases from V and 6 bases from J, with 20 bases between. The CDR3 is 14 residues long. The germline CDR1 and CDR2 sequences are DFQATT and SNEGSKA (reference sequence). DNA of the CDR3: TGCAGTGCCTCTCCGGGCCCCAGCCACAATGGCTACACCTTC. Its protein product is CSASPGPSHNGYTF.

This rearrangement joins TRBV6-2 or TRBV6-3 to TRBJ1-5; a possible D gene is TRBD1 (5 bases). Looked up from germline, CDR1 is MNHEY and CDR2 is SVGEGT. This CDR3 comprises 14 residues. The V end was cut by 6 bases, the J end by 5 bases, with 14 bases between. CDR3 protein: CASSKQVGDQPQHF. The DNA of the CDR3 is TGTGCCAGCAGCAAACAGGTTGGGGATCAGCCCCAGCATTTT.